This entry lists 21 T cell receptor beta chains sequenced from one sample in a study of shared clonotypes between healthy human individuals. The repertoire was sequenced with immunoSEQ multiplex PCR; TCRdb's copy has only in-frame clones and lacks some. The sample holds a few million clones, 93% seen once. Sequences were obtained from naive CD4+ T cells from PBMCs. Subset in this sample: CD45RA+ positively selected. These receptors were taken from a man between 18 and 29 years old in good health. Some clones in this sample may be carry-over from other donors' samples.

The chain employs TRBV7-9 and TRBJ2-2, with 10 nucleotides matching TRBD2. CDR1 and CDR2 (germline): SEHNR, FQNEAQ (reference sequence). The CDR3 runs 18 residues. The V gene end was trimmed by 1 base and the J gene end by 7 bases; junction bases not matched to a gene: 12. The chain's CDR3 is CASSLGYSGRLRGGELFF. DNA of the CDR3: TGTGCCAGCAGCTTAGGATATAGCGGGAGGCTGCGGGGCGGGGAGCTGTTTTTT.

The chain carries TRBV6-5 and TRBJ2-1, with a weak D call TRBD2 (6 bases). CDR1 MNHEY and CDR2 SVGAGI come from the germline V gene. The V end lost 6 bases, the J end lost 3 bases, and 6 bases lay between the germline ends. The CDR3 extends over 12 amino acids. CDR3 DNA: TGTGCCAGCAGGGACTACTACAATGAGCAGTTCTTC. Amino acid sequence: CASRDYYNEQFF.

J is TRBJ2-1 and V is TRBV27; 7 nucleotides agree with TRBD2. The junction had 8 bases not matched to a gene; V was cut back by 6 bases and J by 0 bases. There are 16 residues in the CDR3. The germline CDR1 and CDR2 sequences are MNHEY and SMNVEV (reference sequence). The CDR3 sequence: CASSLLAVISYNEQFF. CDR3 nucleotides: TGTGCCAGCAGCCTTCTAGCGGTCATCTCCTACAATGAGCAGTTCTTC.

As concerns this clone: The sample carries other DNA sequences with the same CDR3. The CDR3 DNA is TGCGCCAGCAGCTCCGGGACAGGGGGCAACGAGCAGTACTTC. Encoded protein: CASSSGTGGNEQYF. The chain joins TRBV5-1 to TRBJ2-7, with 12 bases fitting TRBD1. The length of the CDR3 is 14 residues. The trim removed 3 bases at V and 5 bases at J, leaving 3 bases unmatched. The germline CDR1 and CDR2 sequences are SGHRS and YFSETQ.

V is TRBV5-1 and J is TRBJ2-1; D is unclear. The germline V and J ends were trimmed by 1 base and 12 bases, with 8 bases remaining between them. Germline V gene lookup returns CDR1 SGHRS and CDR2 YFSETQ. The CDR3 contains 11 residues. The CDR3 here is CASSLMAGQFF. In DNA form, the CDR3 reads TGCGCCAGCAGCTTGATGGCAGGGCAGTTCTTC.

About this clone: Other DNA sequences in this sample translate to the same CDR3. The chain uses TRBV7-2 and TRBJ2-3, with 10 positions matching TRBD2. With 0 bases clipped from V and 5 bases from J, the junction kept 5 bases outside the gene matches. This CDR3 comprises 16 residues. Germline loops: CDR1 SGHTA, CDR2 FQGNSA. The CDR3 here is CASSLASGRAGDTQYF. DNA for the CDR3: TGTGCCAGCAGCTTAGCGAGCGGGAGGGCCGGAGATACGCAGTATTTT.

The chain has TRBV5-4 and TRBJ2-2, with unresolved D. V was trimmed by 4 bases and J by 5 bases, leaving 15 bases between them. The CDR3 covers 15 residues. Germline V gene sequence: CDR1 SGHNT, CDR2 YYREEE (reference sequence). CDR3 residues: CASSQSLSRTGELFF. The CDR3 bases are TGTGCCAGCAGCCAATCACTAAGTAGGACCGGGGAGCTGTTTTTT.

The chain carries TRBV19 and TRBJ2-3; D may be TRBD1 (5 bases). CDR3 size: 15 residues. Trimming took off 3 bases at V and 7 bases at J, with 17 bases between the two ends. Germline CDR1 LNHDA, CDR2 SQIVND (reference sequence). CDR3: CASSIGRALGYTQYF. DNA of the CDR3: TGTGCCAGTAGTATCGGCAGGGCGCTGGGATATACGCAGTATTTT.

The chain is built from TRBV9 and TRBJ2-3, with D uncertain. The CDR3 is made up of 18 amino acids. Deletions cut 4 bases from V and 0 bases from J, with 21 bases between. From germline, CDR1 is SGDLS and CDR2 YYNGEE. CDR3 sequence: CASSPASSRPTSTDTQYF. Written as DNA, the CDR3 is TGTGCCAGCAGCCCCGCCTCTTCGCGGCCTACTAGCACAGATACGCAGTATTTT.

Points on this clone: The sample holds other DNA sequences that translate to the same CDR3. V gene TRBV15 combines with J gene TRBJ2-5; tentative D call: TRBD1 (5 bases). Deletions cut 3 bases from V and 5 bases from J, with 7 bases between. The CDR3 has 12 amino acids. Looked up from germline, CDR1 is LNHNV and CDR2 is YYDKDF (reference sequence). The CDR3 reads CATSRAGETQYF. The DNA for the CDR3 is TGTGCCACCAGCAGGGCAGGGGAGACCCAGTACTTC.

This clone has more than one count but fewer than ten. The rearrangement links TRBV7-3 to TRBJ2-2, with D tentatively TRBD2 (5 bases). This CDR3 has 12 amino acids. Germline-derived CDR1 and CDR2 are SGHTA and FQGTGA. Deletions cut 2 bases from V and 7 bases from J, with 5 bases between. CDR3 amino acids: CASSLAGGELFF. CDR3 nucleotides: TGTGCCAGCAGCTTAGCGGGCGGGGAGCTGTTTTTT.

In the case of this clone: Other nucleotide sequences in the sample specify the same CDR3. This chain connects TRBV27 to TRBJ2-7, with TRBD1 identical over 7 bases. CDR1 MNHEY and CDR2 SMNVEV come from the germline V gene (reference sequence). J lost 0 bases, V lost 5 bases, and 4 bases had no gene match. The CDR3 is 14 residues long. Written as DNA, the CDR3 is TGTGCCAGCAGTCCCCGGGACAGCTCCTACGAGCAGTACTTC. This gives the protein CASSPRDSSYEQYF.

This sequence joins TRBV28 and TRBJ1-3; D is unclear. The CDR3 length is 15 residues. Germline-derived CDR1 and CDR2 are MDHEN and SYDVKM. Trimming pared 2 bases from V and 0 bases from J, leaving 8 bases between. DNA for the CDR3: TGTGCCAGCAGTTTAGGGTTCAGCTCTGGAAACACCATATATTTT. This codes for CASSLGFSSGNTIYF.

The rearrangement uses TRBV6-5 and TRBJ2-7; D gene unclear. Trimming took off 6 bases at V and 0 bases at J, with 12 bases between the two ends. Germline V gene data show CDR1 as MNHEY and CDR2 as SVGAGI. The CDR3 runs to 14 residues. CDR3 sequence reads: CASSPRIYSYEQYF. Here the CDR3 DNA reads TGTGCCAGCAGCCCTAGAATATACTCCTACGAGCAGTACTTC.

The chain carries TRBV28 and TRBJ1-1; TRBD1 is a possible D gene (5 bases). There are 15 residues in the CDR3. The germline V and J ends were trimmed by 2 bases and 1 base, with 11 bases remaining between them. Germline V gene data show CDR1 as MDHEN and CDR2 as SYDVKM. For the CDR3, the DNA is TGTGCCAGCAGTTTAATAGGACAACAGAACACTGAAGCTTTCTTT. This gives the protein CASSLIGQQNTEAFF.

The CDR3 bases are TGTGCCTGGAGTGGCCTAGCGGGAGCCTACGAGCAGTACTTC. Its protein product is CAWSGLAGAYEQYF. The V and J genes are TRBV30 and TRBJ2-7, with 10 positions matching TRBD2. Unmatched junction bases numbered 2, after V lost 1 base and J lost 2 bases. The germline V gene encodes CDR1 GTSNPN and CDR2 SVGIG (reference sequence). The CDR3 is 14 residues long.

This chain connects TRBV5-1 to TRBJ2-5, with D perhaps TRBD1 (5 bases). The V end was cut by 3 bases, the J end by 4 bases, with 13 bases between. Germline V gene data show CDR1 as SGHRS and CDR2 as YFSETQ. This CDR3 region has 14 residues. The CDR3 protein is CASSWSSRVETQYF. For the CDR3, the DNA is TGCGCCAGCAGCTGGAGTAGCAGGGTAGAGACCCAGTACTTC.

This sequence joins TRBV28 and TRBJ2-3, with D perhaps TRBD2 (5 bases). CDR3 length: 13 amino acids. CDR1 is MDHEN, CDR2 SYDVKM, per germline. Trimming cost V 5 bases and J 3 bases, with 9 bases left between them. The CDR3 protein is CASSTPGTDTQYF. The CDR3, as DNA: TGTGCCAGCAGTACCCCGGGGACAGATACGCAGTATTTT.

V is TRBV10-3 and J is TRBJ2-7; a weak D match, TRBD1 (5 bases). V was pared by 7 bases and J by 3 bases, with 16 bases between. The V gene's germline CDR1 is ENHRY and CDR2 SYGVKD. The length of the CDR3 is 14 residues. CDR3 DNA sequence: TGTGCCATCAAGTTCAGGGTTGAGGACTACGAGCAGTACTTC. As protein: CAIKFRVEDYEQYF.

The chain joins TRBV5-1 to TRBJ2-3, with D possibly matching TRBD1 (6 bases). V lost 0 bases, J lost 5 bases, and 19 bases lay in between. Germline-derived CDR1 and CDR2 are SGHRS and YFSETQ. This CDR3 comprises 17 residues. The CDR3 DNA follows: TGCGCCAGCAGCTTGGACCGGGAACAGGGATGGATAGATACGCAGTATTTT. It yields the protein CASSLDREQGWIDTQYF.

This chain connects TRBV29-1 to TRBJ2-3; the match to TRBD1 covers 8 bases. CDR1 is SQVTM, CDR2 ANQGSEA, per germline. V dropped 6 bases and J dropped 2; count of bases not matched to a gene: 16. The length of the CDR3 is 17 residues. The CDR3 nucleotides read TGCAGCGTGGTGCGCGGGTATGGGGACAGGCTCACAGATACGCAGTATTTT. Its protein product is CSVVRGYGDRLTDTQYF.